The 10 T cell receptor beta chains below all came from one sample that was sequenced in a study of graft-versus-host responses after intestinal transplantation. Assay used: immunoSEQ multiplex PCR; TCRdb lists only in-frame clones, some missing. The repertoire consists of roughly 85,000 clones, with around 90% occurring once and the leading ten covering around 7.6%. Antigens for these TCRs are unknown. Here the sequenced sample was unstimulated CD8+ T cells sorted from spleen or lymph node cells, taken before transplant. Source of these receptors: a human donor who was the organ donor for an intestinal transplant.

The CDR3 bases are TGTGCCAGCAGTTATGGAGACAGGGGTGAAAAACTGTTTTTT. This translates into CASSYGDRGEKLFF. The V call is TRBV6-5, the J call TRBJ1-4; 8 bases are a match to TRBD1. Germline loops: CDR1 MNHEY, CDR2 SVGAGI. The V and J ends lost 3 bases and 7 bases, in that order; junction bases with no gene match: 4. This CDR3 is built from 14 residues.

V gene TRBV7-8 combines with J gene TRBJ1-3; 9 bases align to TRBD1. CDR1 SGHVS and CDR2 FQNEAQ come from the germline V gene. This CDR3 has 17 residues. V was pared by 5 bases and J by 4 bases, with 12 bases of the junction left unmatched. The CDR3 DNA sequence: TGTGCCAGCAGCCTTCCTCCCGGGACAGGGAGCGGAAACACCATATATTTT. It encodes CASSLPPGTGSGNTIYF.

There are a few counts of this clone. The chain combines TRBV27 with TRBJ2-3; D call uncertain. The CDR3 loop spans 14 amino acids. CDR1 and CDR2 from the germline V gene are MNHEY and SMNVEV (reference sequence). The V and J ends lost 4 bases and 1 base respectively, with 9 bases between them. The CDR3 here is CASSSLGGTDTQYF. The DNA for the CDR3 is TGTGCCAGCAGTTCCCTGGGTGGCACAGATACGCAGTATTTT.

This chain uses TRBV2 with TRBJ1-1; D is undetermined. CDR1 and CDR2 from the germline V gene are SNHLY and FYNNEI. V was trimmed by 3 bases and J by 12 bases, leaving 20 bases between them. CDR3 length: 14 amino acids. The CDR3 DNA reads as TGTGCCAGCAGTGAGAGCCGGAAGGCTAGTTTGTCTTTCTTT. Protein product: CASSESRKASLSFF. The whole variable domain, filled in from reference TRBV2 and TRBJ1-1, reads EPEVTQTPSHQVTQMGQEVILRCVPISNHLYFYWYRQILGQKVEFLVSFYNNEISEKSEIFDDQFSVERPDGSNFTLKIRSTKLEDSAMYFCASSESRKASLSFFGQGTRLTVV.

This rearrangement joins TRBV5-1 to TRBJ2-5; the match to TRBD1 covers 7 bases. The CDR3 runs 15 residues. With 0 bases clipped from V and 5 bases from J, the junction kept 7 bases outside the gene matches. Germline V lookup: CDR1 SGHRS, CDR2 YFSETQ. CDR3 sequence reads: CASSLEGARGETQYF. Here the CDR3 DNA reads TGCGCCAGCAGCTTGGAGGGGGCGAGAGGTGAGACCCAGTACTTC.

J is TRBJ1-2 and V is TRBV27; TRBD1 agrees at 10 bases. This CDR3 comprises 15 residues. Germline loops: CDR1 MNHEY, CDR2 SMNVEV (reference sequence). J lost 6 bases, V lost 5 bases, and 9 bases had no gene match. CDR3 DNA: TGTGCCAGCAGTACCTGGGGACAGGGGAACGATGGCTACACCTTC. Protein product: CASSTWGQGNDGYTF.

The chain couples TRBV23-1 to TRBJ2-5; 8 nucleotides align to TRBD2. TRBV23-1 is treated as an ORF (open reading frame) with a function not yet certain. V dropped 1 base and J dropped 4; count of bases not matched to a gene: 14. The CDR3 is 18 residues long. The CDR3 region has the DNA TGCGCCAGCAGTCAATGGAGGGCAGGCGAGCGGGAGCGAGAGACCCAGTACTTC. Its protein product is CASSQWRAGERERETQYF.

The CDR3 DNA reads as TGTGCCAGCAGCCCTGAAACGGACCGACTGGGCAATCAGCCCCAGCATTTT. It specifies CASSPETDRLGNQPQHF. The rearrangement links TRBV7-9 to TRBJ1-5; no clear D gene. The CDR3 consists of 17 residues. Germline assignment: CDR1 SEHNR and CDR2 FQNEAQ (reference sequence). V was pared by 5 bases and J by 2 bases, with 19 bases between.

This chain connects TRBV7-9 to TRBJ2-1; 10 bases map to TRBD2. CDR3 size: 18 residues. CDR1 and CDR2 from the germline V gene are SEHNR and FQNEAQ (reference sequence). V was clipped by 1 base and J by 6 bases; unmatched bases: 12. Written as DNA, the CDR3 is TGTGCCAGCAGCTTAGGGGCTAGCGGGGGCCTAGGCTTCAATGAGCAGTTCTTC. It translates to CASSLGASGGLGFNEQFF.

The chain is built from TRBV9 and TRBJ2-1; D call uncertain. Germline V gene lookup returns CDR1 SGDLS and CDR2 YYNGEE. Trimming cost V 2 bases and J 0 bases, with 15 bases left between them. CDR3 length: 17 residues. CDR3 DNA: TGTGCCAGCAGCGTTCTCTCATTTCCGCCCTCCTACAATGAGCAGTTCTTC. It translates to CASSVLSFPPSYNEQFF.